This T cell receptor (beta chain) was sequenced for a study of T cells in Graves' hyperthyroidism and ophthalmopathy. V lost 3 bases and J 6 bases, leaving 20 bases between the germline ends. In germline, CDR1 is LNHNV, CDR2 YYDKDF (reference sequence). The CDR3 covers 17 residues. Graves' hyperthyroidism was deemed stable given no ophthalmopathy progression within 18 months. Any patient presenting with uncontrolled infection, other autoimmune disease, pregnancy or lactation was left out. This clonotype was observed many times. Amplified TCR beta CDR3 regions came from RNA transcripts. Primed by the HTBI set, a first-round RT-PCR was run on the TCR CDR3. TCRdb processed the multiplex PCR reads anew with MiXCR; each CDR3 protein has one entry. Of roughly 840,000 distinct CDR3 sequences listed, roughly 40% are singletons.

The TCR comes from a man between 18 and 35 years old with Graves' hyperthyroidism. J is TRBJ2-2 and V is TRBV15; TRBD2 might be the D (5 bases). The sequenced sample was blood. The CDR3 reads CATSSTLRGVLPGELFF. CDR3 in DNA: TGTGCCACCAGCAGCACCCTTCGGGGAGTCCTGCCCGGGGAGCTGTTTTTT.